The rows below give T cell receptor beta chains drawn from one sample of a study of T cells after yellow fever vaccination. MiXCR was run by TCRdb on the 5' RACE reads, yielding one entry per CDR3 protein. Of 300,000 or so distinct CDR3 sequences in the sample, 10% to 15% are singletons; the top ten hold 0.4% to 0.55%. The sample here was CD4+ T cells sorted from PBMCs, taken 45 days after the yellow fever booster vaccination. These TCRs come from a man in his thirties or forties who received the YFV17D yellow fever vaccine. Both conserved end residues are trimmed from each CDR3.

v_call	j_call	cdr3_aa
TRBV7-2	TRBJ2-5	ASSSAGLAGIEAQY
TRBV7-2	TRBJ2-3	ASSLGRVGVADTQY
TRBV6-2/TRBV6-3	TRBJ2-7	ASRYGTGGGYEQY
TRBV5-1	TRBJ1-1	ASSLVGRGESEAF
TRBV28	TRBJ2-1	ASSPTRISYNEQF
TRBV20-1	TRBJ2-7	SASSAPADEQY
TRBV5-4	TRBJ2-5	ASSLGLGYLETQY
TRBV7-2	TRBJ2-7	ASSLVETGASTYEQY
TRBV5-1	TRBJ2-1	ASSLERGLVREQF
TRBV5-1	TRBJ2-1	ASSEGLAGGDEQF
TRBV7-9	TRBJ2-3	ASSTWTSGRGADTQY
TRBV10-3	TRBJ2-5	AIRSTGGFETQY
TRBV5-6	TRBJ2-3	ASSLRTSGNTDTQY
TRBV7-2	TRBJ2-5	ASSLQIGTQY
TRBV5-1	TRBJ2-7	ASSLEPGQVSYEQY
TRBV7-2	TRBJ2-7	ASSPTGLAGFGEQY
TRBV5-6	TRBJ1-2	ASSLDRQGGHGYT
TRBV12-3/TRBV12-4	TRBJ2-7	ASQGLSYEQY
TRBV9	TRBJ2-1	ASTSGQYPYNEQF
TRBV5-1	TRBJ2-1	ASSPGTGGNAQF
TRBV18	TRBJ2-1	ASSRSDSPFYNEQF